This entry features one T cell receptor (beta chain) sequence. Compared with germline, one end of the junction differs, possibly owing to a read error. The data originate from a study of OX40 agonist ivuxolimab in advanced cancers. The CDR3 covers 14 residues. Germline V gives CDR1 MNHEY, CDR2 SMNVEV (reference sequence). Autoimmune disease history or systemic immunosuppression led to patients being barred. Sequenced by immunoSEQ multiplex PCR; TCRdb stores in-frame clones only, minus some. The sample comprises roughly 47,000 clones, 70% to 90% of which are singletons, and 10% to 15% rests with the top ten.

The sequence was obtained from an adult with an advanced solid tumor such as melanoma, head and neck, liver or kidney cancer. The starting material was CD4+ or CD8+ T cells sorted from blood, obtained in a trial of the OX40 agonist ivuxolimab. The chain joins TRBV27 to TRBJ2-1, with 12 bases aligning to TRBD2. The CDR3 DNA reads as TGTGCCAGCAGTTTAGGGCCTAGCGGGGGGGTTCGAATCTTC. It is translated as CASSLGPSGGVRIF.